The rows below give T cell receptor beta chains drawn from one sample of a study of T cell repertoires in cytomegalovirus infection. Antigen specificity for these receptors is unknown. TCRdb independently ran MiXCR on the reads; one entry per CDR3 protein. The data show 84,000 or so distinct CDR3 sequences, 45% to 55% seen once. The sample consisted of CD8+ T cells from cultured PBMCs, taken from culture after CMV antigen stimulation. The receptors stem from a human donor in good health (CMV status not recorded). Some clones in this sample may be carry-over from other donors' samples. The conserved cysteine and the conserved F or W are not part of the CDR3 here.

v_gene: TRBV6-1
CDR3aa: ASRIHGLLAKNIQY

v_gene: TRBV18
CDR3aa: ASSPYATPWDNEQF

v_gene: TRBV6-5
CDR3aa: ASNPGQGYSPLH

v_gene: TRBV7-9
CDR3aa: ASSPPRSNEKLF

v_gene: TRBV4-2
CDR3aa: ASSQDRGGSRDEQF

v_gene: TRBV27
CDR3aa: ASSLNTGGYNSPLH

v_gene: TRBV6-6
CDR3aa: ASSHDLSHLADTQY

v_gene: TRBV27
CDR3aa: ASSLSSGSNTGELF

v_gene: TRBV28
CDR3aa: ASSLIGGLNTGELF

v_gene: TRBV5-3
CDR3aa: ASSFWNRAEDEQF

v_gene: TRBV6-8
CDR3aa: ASSTIGDPSLENTEAF

v_gene: TRBV6-6
CDR3aa: ASSPTSGGKETQY

v_gene: TRBV7-8
CDR3aa: ASSLDTGSLANEKLF

v_gene: TRBV5-4
CDR3aa: ASSLGSGGRNNEQF

v_gene: TRBV7-8
CDR3aa: ASSPTGTLAKNIQY